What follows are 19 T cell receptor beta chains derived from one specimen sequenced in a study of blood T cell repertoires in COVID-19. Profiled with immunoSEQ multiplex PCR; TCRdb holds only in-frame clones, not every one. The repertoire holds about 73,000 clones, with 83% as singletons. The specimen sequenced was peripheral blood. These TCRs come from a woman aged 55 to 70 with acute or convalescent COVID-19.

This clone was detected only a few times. CDR3 sequence reads: CASSQQGANTEAFF. CDR3 coding DNA: TGTGCCAGCAGCCAACAGGGGGCGAACACTGAAGCTTTCTTT. The rearrangement links TRBV7-9 to TRBJ1-1, with 9 bases lining up with TRBD1. The germline gives CDR1 SEHNR, CDR2 FQNEAQ (reference sequence). The CDR3 is 14 residues long. Trimming cost V 5 bases and J 1 base; bases outside gene matches: 2.

The CDR3: CASSHNLPGLAGEETQYF. CDR3 in DNA: TGTGCCAGCAGTCATAATCTACCGGGACTAGCGGGGGAAGAGACCCAGTACTTC. The gene calls are TRBV6-2 or TRBV6-3 and TRBJ2-5; 14 nucleotides agree with TRBD2. Germline CDR1 reads MNHEY; CDR2 reads SVGEGT. The CDR3 is made up of 18 amino acids. J gave up 3 bases and V 5 bases, and 11 bases lay outside the gene matches.

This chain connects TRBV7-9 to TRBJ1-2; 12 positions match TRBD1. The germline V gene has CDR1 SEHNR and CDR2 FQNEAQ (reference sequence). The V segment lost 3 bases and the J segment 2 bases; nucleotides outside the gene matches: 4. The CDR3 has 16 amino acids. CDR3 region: CASSFGTGGLNYGYTF. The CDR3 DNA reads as TGTGCCAGCAGCTTTGGGACAGGGGGCTTGAACTATGGCTACACCTTC.

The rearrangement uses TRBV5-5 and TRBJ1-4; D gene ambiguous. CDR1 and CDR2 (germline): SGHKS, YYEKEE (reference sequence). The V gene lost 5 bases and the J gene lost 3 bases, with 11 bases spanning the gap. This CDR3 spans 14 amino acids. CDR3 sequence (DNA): TGTGCCAGCAGTTTTACAGATTCTAATGAAAAACTGTTTTTT. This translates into CASSFTDSNEKLFF.

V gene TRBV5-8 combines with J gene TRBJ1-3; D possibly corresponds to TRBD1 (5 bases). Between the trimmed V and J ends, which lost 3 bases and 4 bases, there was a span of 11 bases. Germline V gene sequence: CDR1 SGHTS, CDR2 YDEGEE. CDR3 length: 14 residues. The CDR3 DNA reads TGTGCCAGCAGCTGGGGCCGTGCGGGAAACACCATATATTTT. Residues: CASSWGRAGNTIYF.

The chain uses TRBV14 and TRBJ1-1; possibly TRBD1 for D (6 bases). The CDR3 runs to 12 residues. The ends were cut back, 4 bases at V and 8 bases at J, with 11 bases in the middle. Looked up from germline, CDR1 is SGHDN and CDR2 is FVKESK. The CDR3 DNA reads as TGTGCCAGCAGCCTCCTGGGGACAGAAGCTTTCTTT. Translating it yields CASSLLGTEAFF.

DNA for the CDR3: TGTGCCAGCAGTGAATCTGCCAGGGCCAGAGATACGCAGTATTTT. Translating gives CASSESARARDTQYF. The chain links TRBV2 to TRBJ2-3; D possibly corresponds to TRBD1 (5 bases). V was trimmed by 2 bases and J by 5 bases, leaving 14 bases between them. The CDR3 sequence is 15 residues long. CDR1 is SNHLY, CDR2 FYNNEI, per germline.

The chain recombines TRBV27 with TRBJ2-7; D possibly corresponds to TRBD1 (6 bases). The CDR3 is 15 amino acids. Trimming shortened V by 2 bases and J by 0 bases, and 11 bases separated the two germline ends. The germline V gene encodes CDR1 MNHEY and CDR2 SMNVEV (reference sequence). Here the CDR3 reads CASSLHRASSYEQYF. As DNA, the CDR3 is TGTGCCAGCAGTTTACACAGGGCGAGCTCCTACGAGCAGTACTTC.

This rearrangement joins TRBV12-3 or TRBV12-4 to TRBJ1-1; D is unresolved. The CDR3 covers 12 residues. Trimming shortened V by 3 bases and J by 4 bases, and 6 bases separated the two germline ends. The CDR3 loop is CASSFSSTEAFF. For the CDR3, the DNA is TGTGCCAGCAGTTTTTCCAGCACTGAAGCTTTCTTT.

DNA for the CDR3: TGTGCCTGGAGTCCGGGACAGGGATTTTATGGCTACACCTTC. Amino acids: CAWSPGQGFYGYTF. The chain combines TRBV30 with TRBJ1-2; 9 bases map to TRBD1. Looked up from germline, CDR1 is GTSNPN and CDR2 is SVGIG (reference sequence). This CDR3 has 14 amino acids. J lost 5 bases, V lost 2 bases, and 6 bases had no gene match.

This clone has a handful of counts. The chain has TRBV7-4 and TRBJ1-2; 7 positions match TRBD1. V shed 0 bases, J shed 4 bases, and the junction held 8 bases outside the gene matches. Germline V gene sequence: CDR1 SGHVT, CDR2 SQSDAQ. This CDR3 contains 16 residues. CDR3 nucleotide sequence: TGTGCCAGCAGCTTAGCCTCCAGGGGGTACCCCTATGGCTACACCTTC. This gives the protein CASSLASRGYPYGYTF. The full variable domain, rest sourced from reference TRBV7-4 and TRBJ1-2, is GAGVSQSPRYKVAKRGRDVALRCDSISGHVTLYWYRQTLGQGSEVLTYSQSDAQRDKSGRPSGRFSAERPERSVSTLKIQRTEQGDSAVYLCASSLASRGYPYGYTFGSGTRLTVV.

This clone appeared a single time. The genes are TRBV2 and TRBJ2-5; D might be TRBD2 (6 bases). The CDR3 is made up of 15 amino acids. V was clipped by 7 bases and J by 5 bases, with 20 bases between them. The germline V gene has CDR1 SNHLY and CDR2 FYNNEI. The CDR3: CASIPGVPVRETQYF. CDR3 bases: TGTGCCAGCATCCCGGGGGTACCCGTGAGGGAGACCCAGTACTTC.

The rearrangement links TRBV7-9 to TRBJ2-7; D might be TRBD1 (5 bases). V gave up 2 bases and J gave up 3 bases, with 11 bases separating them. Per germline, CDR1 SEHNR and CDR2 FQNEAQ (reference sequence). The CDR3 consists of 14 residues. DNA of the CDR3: TGTGCCAGCAGCTTACAGGGTGGCATCTACGAGCAGTACTTC. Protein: CASSLQGGIYEQYF.

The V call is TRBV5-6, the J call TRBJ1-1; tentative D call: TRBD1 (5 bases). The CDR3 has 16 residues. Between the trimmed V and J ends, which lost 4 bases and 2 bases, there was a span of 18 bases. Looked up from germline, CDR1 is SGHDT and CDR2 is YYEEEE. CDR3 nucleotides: TGTGCCAGCAGCCGGGGGTATGGCGACAGAAACACTGAAGCTTTCTTT. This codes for CASSRGYGDRNTEAFF.

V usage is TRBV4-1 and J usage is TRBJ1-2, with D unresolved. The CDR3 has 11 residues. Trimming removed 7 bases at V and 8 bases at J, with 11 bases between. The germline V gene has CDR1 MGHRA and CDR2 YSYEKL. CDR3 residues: CASMNSRGYTF. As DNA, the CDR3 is TGCGCCAGCATGAACAGCCGGGGCTACACCTTC.

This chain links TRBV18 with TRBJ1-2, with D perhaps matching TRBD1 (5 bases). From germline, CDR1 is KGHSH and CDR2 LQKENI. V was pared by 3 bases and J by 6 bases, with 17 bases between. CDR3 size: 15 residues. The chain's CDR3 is CASSPQGSRAHGYTF. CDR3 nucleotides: TGTGCCAGCTCACCCCAAGGATCCAGGGCTCATGGCTACACCTTC.

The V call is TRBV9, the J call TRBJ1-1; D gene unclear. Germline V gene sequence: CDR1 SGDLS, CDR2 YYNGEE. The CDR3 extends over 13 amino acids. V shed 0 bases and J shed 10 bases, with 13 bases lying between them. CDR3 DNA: TGTGCCAGCAGCGTAGGCCCAGGCGGGCTAGCTTTCTTT. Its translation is CASSVGPGGLAFF.

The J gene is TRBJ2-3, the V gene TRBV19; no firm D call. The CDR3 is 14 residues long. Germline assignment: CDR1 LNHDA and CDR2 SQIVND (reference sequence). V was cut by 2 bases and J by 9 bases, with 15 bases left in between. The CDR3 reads CASSITPPASTQYF. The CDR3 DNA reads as TGTGCCAGTAGTATAACCCCTCCTGCGTCCACGCAGTATTTT.

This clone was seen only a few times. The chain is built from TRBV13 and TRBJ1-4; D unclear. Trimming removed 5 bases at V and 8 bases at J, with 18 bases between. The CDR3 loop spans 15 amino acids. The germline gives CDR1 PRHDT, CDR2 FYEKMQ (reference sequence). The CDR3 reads CASSQPLAHGEKLFF. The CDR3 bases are TGTGCCAGCAGCCAACCCTTGGCCCACGGGGAAAAACTGTTTTTT.